This T cell receptor (beta chain) emerged from a study of blood T cell repertoires in COVID-19. Seattle enrolled patients during active infection and tracked them longitudinally. The V end lost 5 bases, the J end lost 5 bases, and 14 bases lay between the germline ends. The CDR3 runs to 14 residues. CDR1 SGHDT and CDR2 YYEEEE come from the germline V gene. In the authors' methods: Cell counts per sample came from amplifying reference gene primers. Sequencing was performed with immunoSEQ multiplex PCR; in TCRdb, only in-frame clones are kept and a portion is missing. Clone size and V and J calls were adopted from that table, with D and trimming inferred from the DNA. The sample records over 100,000 clones, roughly 91% being singletons.

This clonotype was sampled from a man in his fifties or sixties with COVID-19, enrolled during active disease. V usage is TRBV5-6 and J usage is TRBJ1-5, with D possibly TRBD1 on 6 matching bases. Source material: peripheral blood. CDR3 in DNA: TGTGCCAGCAGTTACCAGGGGTGGGATCAGCCCCAGCATTTT. This codes for CASSYQGWDQPQHF.